The 32 T cell receptor beta chains given below trace back to one sample, sequenced in a study of blood T cell repertoires in COVID-19. Assay used: immunoSEQ multiplex PCR; TCRdb lists only in-frame clones, some missing. The sample holds about 110,000 clones, 80% to 85% seen once. Sequences were obtained from peripheral blood. Receptor source: a woman in her 70s with acute or convalescent COVID-19.

This sequence joins TRBV29-1 and TRBJ1-1, with TRBD1 as a possible D gene (5 bases). Trimming pared 0 bases from V and 4 bases from J, leaving 12 bases between. The CDR3 is 14 residues long. Germline assignment: CDR1 SQVTM and CDR2 ANQGSEA. The CDR3 here is CSVEELVGGTEAFF. The CDR3 DNA follows: TGCAGCGTTGAAGAACTAGTCGGGGGCACTGAAGCTTTCTTT.

This clone was detected a few times. V gene TRBV29-1 combines with J gene TRBJ1-1; D is perhaps TRBD1 (6 bases). From germline, CDR1 is SQVTM and CDR2 ANQGSEA. V lost 6 bases, J lost 7 bases, and 18 bases lay in between. The CDR3 is 13 residues long. The CDR3 is CSVIPGQGVEAFF. The CDR3, as DNA: TGCAGCGTGATACCGGGACAAGGAGTTGAAGCTTTCTTT. Together with reference TRBV29-1 and TRBJ1-1, the CDR3 gives the full variable domain: SAVISQKPSRDICQRGTSLTIQCQVDSQVTMMFWYRQQPGQSLTLIATANQGSEATYESGFVIDKFPISRPNLTFSTLTVSNMSPEDSSIYLCSVIPGQGVEAFFGQGTRLTVV.

The chain recombines TRBV28 with TRBJ2-1; TRBD1 is a possible D gene (5 bases). The V end was cut by 10 bases, the J end by 11 bases, with 15 bases between. Germline V gene lookup returns CDR1 MDHEN and CDR2 SYDVKM. The length of the CDR3 is 11 residues. In nucleotides, the CDR3 is TGTGCCACTACAGGTATCCCGAAGCAGTTCTTC. Encoded protein: CATTGIPKQFF.

V and J are TRBV3-1 (or the pseudogene TRBV3-2) and TRBJ2-5; the match to TRBD2 covers 8 bases. Germline V gene lookup returns CDR1 LGHDT and CDR2 YNNKEL (reference sequence). The V gene end was trimmed by 6 bases and the J gene end by 4 bases; junction bases not matched to a gene: 10. This CDR3 is built from 15 residues. In DNA, the CDR3 is TGTGCCAGCAGGCGTCGGGGGACTAGGGGAGAGACCCAGTACTTC. This encodes CASRRRGTRGETQYF.

The chain uses TRBV7-3 and TRBJ2-1, with D perhaps TRBD2 (5 bases). Germline V gene sequence: CDR1 SGHTA, CDR2 FQGTGA. There are 15 residues in the CDR3. V dropped 1 base and J dropped 7 bases, with 14 bases sitting between them. CDR3 DNA sequence: TGTGCCAGCAGCTTAAGCCCGGGGAGTATGAATGAGCAGTTCTTC. Translation: CASSLSPGSMNEQFF.

The rearrangement joins TRBV23-1 to TRBJ1-5; TRBD1 matches at 7 bases. TRBV23-1 counts as an open reading frame of uncertain function. The CDR3 spans 17 residues. V lost 2 bases to trimming and J lost 0 bases; unmatched junction nucleotides: 7. Written as DNA, the CDR3 is TGCGCCAGCAGTCAAGGCTCCGCAGGGGGTAGCAATCAGCCCCAGCATTTT. It yields the protein CASSQGSAGGSNQPQHF.

The sample holds a few counts of this clone. This rearrangement joins TRBV10-3 to TRBJ2-5; 11 bases agree with TRBD2. This CDR3 has 14 residues. Germline CDR1 and CDR2: ENHRY and SYGVKD. After removal of 7 bases from V and 5 bases from J, the junction contained 6 bases not matched to a gene. CDR3 loop: CAIKGTSGGETQYF. CDR3 bases: TGTGCCATCAAAGGGACTAGCGGTGGGGAGACCCAGTACTTC.

V usage is TRBV29-1 and J usage is TRBJ2-3; TRBD2 matches at 12 bases. Germline V gene sequence: CDR1 SQVTM, CDR2 ANQGSEA. There are 15 residues in the CDR3. V shed 2 bases, J shed 4 bases, and the junction held 4 bases outside the gene matches. The CDR3: CSVEPLAGGPDTQYF. CDR3 nucleotides: TGCAGCGTTGAACCCCTAGCGGGGGGGCCAGATACGCAGTATTTT.

This chain joins TRBV6-6 and TRBJ1-1, with unresolved D. The germline V gene has CDR1 MNHNY and CDR2 SVGAGI (reference sequence). This CDR3 region has 13 residues. With 2 bases removed from V and 3 bases from J, the gap between germline ends came to 7 bases. CDR3 nucleotides: TGTGCCAGCAGTTACGTTGAGGACACTGAAGCTTTCTTT. Protein: CASSYVEDTEAFF.

The J gene is TRBJ1-4, the V gene TRBV6-1, with 9 bases that match TRBD1. The germline V gene has CDR1 MNHNS and CDR2 SASEGT. This CDR3 contains 16 residues. V trimming: 4 bases; J trimming: 9 bases; junction bases outside the gene matches: 12. DNA of the CDR3: TGTGCCAGCAGTGGGGCACAGGGGGCAGTAGGGAAAAAACTGTTTTTT. It is translated as CASSGAQGAVGKKLFF.

The V gene is TRBV5-8, the J gene TRBJ1-5; D ambiguous. CDR3 length equals 15 residues. Germline-derived CDR1 and CDR2 are SGHTS and YDEGEE. Between the trimmed V and J ends, which lost 0 bases and 0 bases, there was a span of 7 bases. This CDR3 reads CASSLASGSNQPQHF. DNA of the CDR3: TGTGCCAGCAGCTTGGCCTCGGGTAGCAATCAGCCCCAGCATTTT.

This rearrangement joins TRBV5-1 to TRBJ1-4; D is ambiguous. The CDR3 has 16 amino acids. Trimming took off 1 base at V and 1 base at J, with 11 bases between the two ends. Germline assignment: CDR1 SGHRS and CDR2 YFSETQ. In nucleotides, the CDR3 is TGCGCCAGCAGCTTGCTAGGGCGGGGAACTAATGAAAAACTGTTTTTT. Translation gives CASSLLGRGTNEKLFF.

The chain is built from TRBV7-3 and TRBJ2-3, with 9 bases fitting TRBD1. The CDR3 consists of 13 residues. Germline V gives CDR1 SGHTA, CDR2 FQGTGA. The ends lost 5 bases at V and 10 bases at J; junction bases unmatched: 7. This CDR3 is CASSPGQGRAQYF. CDR3 nucleotides: TGTGCCAGCAGCCCGGGACAGGGACGGGCGCAGTATTTT.

The CDR3 sequence: CASSRLAGASTDTQYF. The CDR3, as DNA: TGCGCCAGCAGCAGACTAGCGGGAGCTAGCACAGATACGCAGTATTTT. This chain joins TRBV5-1 and TRBJ2-3; 12 bases are shared with TRBD2. CDR1 is SGHRS, CDR2 YFSETQ, per germline. The CDR3 is 16 amino acids. V dropped 4 bases and J dropped 0; count of bases not matched to a gene: 3.

The chain combines TRBV4-1 with TRBJ2-5; D is possibly TRBD2 (6 bases). Trimming cost V 0 bases and J 4 bases, with 15 bases left between them. The CDR3 extends over 16 amino acids. CDR1 MGHRA and CDR2 YSYEKL come from the germline V gene. CDR3 sequence: CASSQDQYGGAETQYF. CDR3 bases: TGCGCCAGCAGCCAAGATCAGTACGGAGGGGCAGAGACCCAGTACTTC.

This clone was seen a single time. This rearrangement joins TRBV7-9 to TRBJ1-1; the D gene is possibly TRBD1 (5 bases). The V end was cut by 6 bases, the J end by 6 bases, with 8 bases between. This CDR3 region has 11 residues. Germline V gene sequence: CDR1 SEHNR, CDR2 FQNEAQ (reference sequence). The CDR3 spells CASRLRAEAFF. The CDR3 bases are TGTGCCAGCAGGCTCAGGGCTGAAGCTTTCTTT.

Notes on this clone: Germline and junction disagree at one end, which may indicate a read error. The chain employs TRBV7-3 and TRBJ2-2; 9 bases agree with TRBD1. This CDR3 comprises 17 residues. Germline-derived CDR1 and CDR2 are SGHTA and FQGTGA. CDR3 in amino acids: CTSSPTGGPRETGELFF. CDR3 DNA: TGTACCAGCAGCCCCACAGGGGGCCCGAGGGAAACCGGGGAGCTGTTTTTT.

This clone was picked up a small number of times. This chain joins TRBV2 and TRBJ2-3; TRBD2 aligns across 8 bases. CDR1 SNHLY and CDR2 FYNNEI come from the germline V gene. Trimming took 8 bases from V and 10 from J; bases not matched to a gene: 5. The CDR3 consists of 11 residues. The CDR3 nucleotides are TGTGCCAGCCGATCGGGAGGGGCGCAGTATTTT. As protein: CASRSGGAQYF.

The chain links TRBV9 to TRBJ2-7; TRBD1 matches at 10 bases. Germline-derived CDR1 and CDR2 are SGDLS and YYNGEE. Losses at the gene ends were 4 bases for V and 4 bases for J; bases not matched to a gene: 8. The CDR3 extends over 15 amino acids. The CDR3 DNA is TGTGCCAGCAGCCCTAGGGACAGGGGACGGTACGAGCAGTACTTC. This translates into CASSPRDRGRYEQYF.

The CDR3 nucleotides read TGTGCCTCAGGGGGAAGAGGCACTGAAGCTTTCTTT. Translation: CASGGRGTEAFF. The chain joins TRBV19 to TRBJ1-1, with 7 bases identical to TRBD1. After removal of 11 bases from V and 4 bases from J, the junction contained 7 bases not matched to a gene. Per germline, CDR1 LNHDA and CDR2 SQIVND (reference sequence). CDR3 size: 12 residues.

J is TRBJ2-2 and V is TRBV5-1, with a weak D call TRBD1 (6 bases). Trimming took 1 base from V and 5 from J, leaving 12 bases between them. Germline assignment: CDR1 SGHRS and CDR2 YFSETQ. This CDR3 has 15 amino acids. CDR3 DNA sequence: TGCGCCAGCAGCTTGAAAGGGGGAGAAACCGGGGAGCTGTTTTTT. Translated, it gives CASSLKGGETGELFF.

The CDR3 DNA reads as TGTGCCAGCAGCGCACGGACAGGGGTCTCACCCCTCCACTTT. This codes for CASSARTGVSPLHF. The chain carries TRBV25-1 and TRBJ1-6; 9 nucleotides align to TRBD1. The CDR3 extends over 14 amino acids. Germline CDR1 reads MGHDK; CDR2 reads SYGVNS. J gave up 10 bases and V 6 bases, and 7 bases lay outside the gene matches.

A few counts support this clone. The rearrangement joins TRBV5-4 to TRBJ2-1, with 13 nucleotides matching TRBD2. The CDR3 totals 13 residues. The germline V gene has CDR1 SGHNT and CDR2 YYREEE (reference sequence). After removal of 3 bases from V and 10 bases from J, the junction contained 1 base not matched to a gene. CDR3 region: CASSWGLAGEQFF. Here the CDR3 DNA reads TGTGCCAGCAGCTGGGGACTAGCGGGGGAGCAGTTCTTC.

This sequence joins TRBV5-4 and TRBJ2-3; D may be TRBD2 (6 bases). The CDR3 totals 15 residues. The ends were cut back, 0 bases at V and 3 bases at J, with 11 bases in the middle. Germline V gives CDR1 SGHNT, CDR2 YYREEE (reference sequence). CDR3 nucleotides: TGTGCCAGCAGCTTGGGTCCGGGGGAGACAGATACGCAGTATTTT. This gives the protein CASSLGPGETDTQYF.

This clone was counted a single time. This chain uses TRBV28 with TRBJ2-4; 7 bases are a match to TRBD2. CDR1 is MDHEN, CDR2 SYDVKM, per germline. V was clipped by 4 bases and J by 8 bases; unmatched bases: 11. The CDR3 totals 15 residues. Written as DNA, the CDR3 is TGTGCCAGCAGTTCTAACTTGGGGGGGAAGTACATTCAGTACTTC. It is translated as CASSSNLGGKYIQYF.

V is TRBV5-1 and J is TRBJ1-1; 12 bases align to TRBD1. Germline V gene sequence: CDR1 SGHRS, CDR2 YFSETQ. Trimming took 4 bases from V and 6 from J; bases not matched to a gene: 4. This CDR3 region has 14 residues. CDR3 loop: CASSTGQGAAEAFF. The CDR3 coding sequence is TGCGCCAGCAGCACGGGACAGGGGGCCGCTGAAGCTTTCTTT.

The V call is TRBV7-9, the J call TRBJ1-2, with a tentative D call TRBD1 (6 bases). V was clipped by 5 bases and J by 4 bases, with 14 bases between them. Germline loops: CDR1 SEHNR, CDR2 FQNEAQ (reference sequence). The CDR3 is 14 residues long. CDR3 nucleotide sequence: TGTGCCAGCAGCCCAGCAGGGGCCCTCTATGGCTACACCTTC. Translation gives CASSPAGALYGYTF.

This clone occurred a few times. The chain recombines TRBV5-1 with TRBJ1-2, with 7 bases aligning to TRBD1. This CDR3 region has 13 residues. Germline assignment: CDR1 SGHRS and CDR2 YFSETQ. V lost 2 bases and J lost 4; bases outside the gene matches: 2. The CDR3 loop reads CASSLQGRYGYTF. The DNA of the CDR3 is TGCGCCAGCAGCTTACAGGGGCGCTATGGCTACACCTTC.

The rearrangement joins TRBV21-1 to TRBJ1-2; the table assigns TRBD1, which was not confirmed against the DNA. TRBV21-1 constitutes a pseudogene. This CDR3 region has 17 residues. The CDR3 sequence: CASSFRDRGASNYGYTF. CDR3 nucleotides: TGTGCCAGCAGCTTCCGGGACAGGGGCGCATCTAACTATGGCTACACCTTC.

This sequence joins TRBV3-1 (or the pseudogene TRBV3-2) and TRBJ1-1; D is unclear. From germline, CDR1 is LGHDT and CDR2 YNNKEL (reference sequence). V lost 0 bases and J 7 bases, leaving 9 bases between the germline ends. There are 13 residues in the CDR3. In nucleotides, the CDR3 is TGTGCCAGCAGCCAAGAGACGGGGAATGAAGCTTTCTTT. It encodes CASSQETGNEAFF.

The rearrangement uses TRBV12-3 or TRBV12-4 and TRBJ1-4; the D gene is possibly TRBD1 (5 bases). The CDR3 consists of 13 residues. V lost 6 bases to trimming and J lost 5 bases, with 10 bases between them. The CDR3 loop is CASSRGANEKLFF. CDR3 bases: TGTGCCAGCAGCCGCGGGGCAAATGAAAAACTGTTTTTT.

The V and J genes are TRBV7-3 and TRBJ1-1, with 8 positions matching TRBD1. Germline CDR1 is SGHTA and CDR2 is FQGTGA. CDR3 size: 13 residues. Trimming removed 7 bases from V and 1 base from J; junction bases left unmatched: 2. The CDR3 reads CASKDRGNTEAFF. The CDR3, as DNA: TGTGCCAGCAAAGACAGGGGGAACACTGAAGCTTTCTTT.